This T cell receptor (beta chain) was identified during a study of blood T cell repertoires in COVID-19. The overall study: From T cells, B-cell-depleted T cells, or PBMCs came the material, which was cDNA or gDNA.

The trim removed 2 bases at V and 1 base at J, leaving 7 bases unmatched. This CDR3 has 17 residues. CDR1 and CDR2 from the germline V gene are LGHDT and YNNKEL (reference sequence). Categorization into cohorts depended on clinical history that participants reported. In the study's own analysis: Estimated nucleated cell counts came from reference gene primer amplification. The assay was immunoSEQ multiplex PCR, and TCRdb's table has in-frame clones only and misses some. V and J calls plus clone size are reproduced from that table; the DNA served to infer D and trimming. Here the sample spans more than 300,000 clones, approximately 87% being singletons.

The sequenced sample was PBMCs or T cells enriched from blood (not recorded which). The chain couples TRBV3-1 (or the pseudogene TRBV3-2) to TRBJ2-5; TRBD2 matches at 10 bases. This receptor was obtained from a middle-aged man in a cohort exposed to, infected with or recovered from COVID-19 (not recorded which). This CDR3 is CASSQTGLAAPQETQYF. The CDR3 nucleotides are TGTGCCAGCAGCCAAACTGGACTAGCGGCCCCCCAAGAGACCCAGTACTTC.